This T cell receptor (beta chain) was recovered during a study of T cells in localized non-small cell lung cancer. Study results and limitations: Uninvolved adjacent lung, not tumor, had the highest T cell clonality. Appearance in adjacent lung was seen for a median roughly 56 of the top 100 tumor clones. In the blood, greater T cell density corresponded to longer overall survival. Without multi-region sequencing, intratumor heterogeneity could not be excluded.

TCRdb keeps only in-frame clones here, not all; method: immunoSEQ multiplex PCR. The table lists fewer than 15,000 clones, more than 65% of them singletons. V dropped 5 bases and J dropped 5; count of bases not matched to a gene: 8. Looked up from germline, CDR1 is MNHEY and CDR2 is SVGAGI. CDR3 length: 15 amino acids. Of note for this clone: What it recognizes is unknown.

The TCR was taken from a female donor older than 55 with stage I squamous cell lung carcinoma. The chain combines TRBV6-5 with TRBJ2-1; 8 nucleotides agree with TRBD2. Here the sequenced sample was peripheral blood, taken before any cancer treatment. CDR3 nucleotide sequence: TGTGCCAGCAGTGTAACTAGCGGCATAAACAATGAGCAGTTCTTC. Translation: CASSVTSGINNEQFF.